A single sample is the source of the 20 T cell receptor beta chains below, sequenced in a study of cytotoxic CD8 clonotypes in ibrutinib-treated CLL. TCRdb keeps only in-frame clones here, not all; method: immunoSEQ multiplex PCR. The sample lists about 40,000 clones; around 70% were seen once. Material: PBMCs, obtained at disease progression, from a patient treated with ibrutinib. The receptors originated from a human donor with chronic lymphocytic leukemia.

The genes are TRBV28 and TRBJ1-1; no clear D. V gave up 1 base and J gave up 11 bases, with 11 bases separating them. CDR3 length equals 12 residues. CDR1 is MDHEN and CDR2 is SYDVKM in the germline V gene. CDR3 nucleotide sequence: TGTGCCAGCAGTTTATTCAGGCCCCCGGCTTTCTTT. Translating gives CASSLFRPPAFF.

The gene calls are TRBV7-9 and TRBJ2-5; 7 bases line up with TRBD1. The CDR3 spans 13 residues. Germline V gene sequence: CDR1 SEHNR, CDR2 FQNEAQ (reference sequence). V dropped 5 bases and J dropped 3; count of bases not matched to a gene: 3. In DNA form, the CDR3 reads TGTGCCAGCAGCCAGGGACAGAAAGAGACCCAGTACTTC. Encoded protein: CASSQGQKETQYF.

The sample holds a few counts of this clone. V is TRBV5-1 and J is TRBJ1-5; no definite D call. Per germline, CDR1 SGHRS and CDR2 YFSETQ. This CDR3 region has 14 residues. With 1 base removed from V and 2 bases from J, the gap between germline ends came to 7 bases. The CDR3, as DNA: TGCGCCAGCAGCTTGTCGGGCGGCAATCAGCCCCAGCATTTT. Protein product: CASSLSGGNQPQHF.

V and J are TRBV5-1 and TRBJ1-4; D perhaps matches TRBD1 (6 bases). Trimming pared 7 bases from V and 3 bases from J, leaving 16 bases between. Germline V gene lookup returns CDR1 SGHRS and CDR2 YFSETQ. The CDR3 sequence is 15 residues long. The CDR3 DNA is TGCGCCAGCTCCGGGGGCCAGGGGCCTAATGAAAAACTGTTTTTT. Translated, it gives CASSGGQGPNEKLFF.

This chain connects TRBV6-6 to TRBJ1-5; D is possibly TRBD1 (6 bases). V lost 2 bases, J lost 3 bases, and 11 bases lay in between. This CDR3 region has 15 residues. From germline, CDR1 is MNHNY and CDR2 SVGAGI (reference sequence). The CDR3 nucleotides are TGTGCCAGCAGTTACACAGGACAGCTCAATCAGCCCCAGCATTTT. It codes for CASSYTGQLNQPQHF.

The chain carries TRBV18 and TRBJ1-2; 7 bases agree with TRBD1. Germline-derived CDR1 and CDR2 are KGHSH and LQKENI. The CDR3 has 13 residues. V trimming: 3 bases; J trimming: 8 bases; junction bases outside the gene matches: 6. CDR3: CASSPTGSEGYTF. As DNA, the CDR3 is TGTGCCAGCTCACCGACAGGGAGTGAAGGCTACACCTTC.

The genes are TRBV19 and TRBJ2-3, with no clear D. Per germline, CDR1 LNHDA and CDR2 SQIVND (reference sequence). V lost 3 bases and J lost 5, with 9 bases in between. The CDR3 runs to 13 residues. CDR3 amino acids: CASSISRVDTQYF. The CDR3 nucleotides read TGTGCCAGTAGTATTTCTAGGGTAGATACGCAGTATTTT.

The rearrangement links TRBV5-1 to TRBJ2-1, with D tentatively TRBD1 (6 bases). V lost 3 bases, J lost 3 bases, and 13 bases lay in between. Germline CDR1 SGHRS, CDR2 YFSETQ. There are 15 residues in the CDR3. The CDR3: CASSYLEGVYNEQFF. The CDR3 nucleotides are TGCGCCAGCAGCTACCTAGAGGGGGTCTACAATGAGCAGTTCTTC.

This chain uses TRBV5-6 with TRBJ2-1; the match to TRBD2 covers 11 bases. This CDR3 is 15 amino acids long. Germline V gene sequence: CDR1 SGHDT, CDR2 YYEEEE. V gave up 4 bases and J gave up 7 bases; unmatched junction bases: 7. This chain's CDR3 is CASSGTPSGGNEQFF. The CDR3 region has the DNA TGTGCCAGCAGCGGAACGCCTAGCGGGGGGAATGAGCAGTTCTTC.

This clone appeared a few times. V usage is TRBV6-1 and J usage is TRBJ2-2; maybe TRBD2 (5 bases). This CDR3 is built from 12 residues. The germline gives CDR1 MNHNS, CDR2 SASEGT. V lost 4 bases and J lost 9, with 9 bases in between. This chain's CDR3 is CASSADSRELFF. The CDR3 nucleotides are TGTGCCAGCAGTGCGGACTCTCGGGAGCTGTTTTTT.

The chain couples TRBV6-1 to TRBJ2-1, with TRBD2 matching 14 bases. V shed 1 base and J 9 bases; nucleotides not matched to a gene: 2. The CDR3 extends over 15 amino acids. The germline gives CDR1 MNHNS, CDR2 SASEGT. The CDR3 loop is CASSEGTSGRPEQFF. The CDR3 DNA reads TGTGCCAGCAGTGAAGGGACTAGCGGGAGGCCTGAGCAGTTCTTC.

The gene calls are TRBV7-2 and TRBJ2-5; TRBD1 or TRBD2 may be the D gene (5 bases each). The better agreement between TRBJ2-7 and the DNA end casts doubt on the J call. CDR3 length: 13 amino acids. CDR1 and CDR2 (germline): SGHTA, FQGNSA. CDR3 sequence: CASSFRGLDEQYF. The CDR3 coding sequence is TGTGCCAGCAGCTTCCGGGGCCTGGACGAGCAGTACTTC.

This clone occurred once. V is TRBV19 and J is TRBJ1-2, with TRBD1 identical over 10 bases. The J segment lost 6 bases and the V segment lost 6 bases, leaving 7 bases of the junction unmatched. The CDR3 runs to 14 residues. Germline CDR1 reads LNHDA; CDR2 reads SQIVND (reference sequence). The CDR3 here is CASRRDRGGHGYTF. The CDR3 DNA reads TGTGCCAGTAGAAGGGACAGGGGTGGCCATGGCTACACCTTC.

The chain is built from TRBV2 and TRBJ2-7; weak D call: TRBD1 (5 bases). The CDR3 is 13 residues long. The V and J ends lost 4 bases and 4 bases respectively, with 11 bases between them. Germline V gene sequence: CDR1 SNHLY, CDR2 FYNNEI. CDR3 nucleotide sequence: TGTGCCAGCAGTGCCCAGGGTTTGTACGAGCAGTACTTC. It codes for CASSAQGLYEQYF. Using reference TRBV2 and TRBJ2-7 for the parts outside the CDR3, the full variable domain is EPEVTQTPSHQVTQMGQEVILRCVPISNHLYFYWYRQILGQKVEFLVSFYNNEISEKSEIFDDQFSVERPDGSNFTLKIRSTKLEDSAMYFCASSAQGLYEQYFGPGTRLTVT.

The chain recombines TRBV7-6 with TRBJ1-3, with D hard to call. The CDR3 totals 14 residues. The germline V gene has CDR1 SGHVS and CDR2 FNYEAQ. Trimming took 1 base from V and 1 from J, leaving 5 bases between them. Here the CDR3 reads CASSLGDSGNTIYF. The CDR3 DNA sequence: TGTGCCAGCAGCTTAGGAGATTCTGGAAACACCATATATTTT.

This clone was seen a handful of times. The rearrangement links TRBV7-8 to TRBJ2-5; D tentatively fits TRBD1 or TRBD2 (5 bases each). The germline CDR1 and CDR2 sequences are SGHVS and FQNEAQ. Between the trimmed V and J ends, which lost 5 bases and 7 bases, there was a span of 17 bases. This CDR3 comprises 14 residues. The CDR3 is CASSLREGHGTQYF. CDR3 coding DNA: TGTGCCAGCAGCCTTAGAGAGGGGCATGGGACCCAGTACTTC. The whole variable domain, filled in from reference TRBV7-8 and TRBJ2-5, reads GAGVSQSPRYKVAKRGQDVALRCDPISGHVSLFWYQQALGQGPEFLTYFQNEAQLDKSGLPSDRFFAERPEGSVSTLKIQRTQQEDSAVYLCASSLREGHGTQYFGPGTRLLVL.

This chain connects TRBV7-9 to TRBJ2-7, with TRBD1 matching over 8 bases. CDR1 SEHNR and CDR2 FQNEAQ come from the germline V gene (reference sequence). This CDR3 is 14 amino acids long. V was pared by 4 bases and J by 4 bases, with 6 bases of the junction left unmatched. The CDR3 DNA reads TGTGCCAGCAGCTGGACAGGGTCAAATTACGAGCAGTACTTC. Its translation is CASSWTGSNYEQYF.

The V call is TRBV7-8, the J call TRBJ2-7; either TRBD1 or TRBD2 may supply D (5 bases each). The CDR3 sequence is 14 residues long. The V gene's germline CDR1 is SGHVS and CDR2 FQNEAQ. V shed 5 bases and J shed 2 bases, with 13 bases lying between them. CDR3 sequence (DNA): TGTGCCAGCAGCCCCGGGACGGGTCCCTACGAGCAGTACTTC. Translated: CASSPGTGPYEQYF.

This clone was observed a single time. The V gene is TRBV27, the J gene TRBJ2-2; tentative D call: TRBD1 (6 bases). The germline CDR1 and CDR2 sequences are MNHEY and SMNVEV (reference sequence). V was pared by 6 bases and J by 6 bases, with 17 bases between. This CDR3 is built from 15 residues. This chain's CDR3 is CASSRFDRKAGELFF. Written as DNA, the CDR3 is TGTGCCAGCAGCCGCTTCGACAGGAAAGCCGGGGAGCTGTTTTTT.

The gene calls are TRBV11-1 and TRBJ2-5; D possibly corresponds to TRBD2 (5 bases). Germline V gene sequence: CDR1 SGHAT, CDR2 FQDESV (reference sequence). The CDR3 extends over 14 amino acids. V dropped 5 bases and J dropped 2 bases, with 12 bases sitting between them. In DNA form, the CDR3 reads TGTGCCAGCAGCCGGAGGCCGGGGCAAGAGACCCAGTACTTC. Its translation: CASSRRPGQETQYF.